One T cell receptor beta chain is described in this entry. Its antigen remains unknown. These data belong to a study of T cell repertoires in cytomegalovirus infection. In the study overall: Through public TCR beta signatures, both CMV infection and matching HLA type were indicated. Points from the study as a whole: Within the response measured ex vivo, HLA-C-restricted CMV-specific TCR beta clonotypes were dominant. Pooled public TCR beta family frequency picked out CMV carriers with the relevant HLA.

Trimming cost V 6 bases and J 0 bases; bases outside gene matches: 10. The CDR3 runs to 18 residues. Using its own MiXCR run on the reads, TCRdb lists one record per CDR3 protein. The table has roughly 760,000 distinct CDR3 sequences, approximately 40% seen once. The chain carries TRBV12-3 or TRBV12-4 and TRBJ2-2; 10 nucleotides line up with TRBD1. The sample taken for sequencing was PBMCs. The clonotype was recovered from a human donor in good health (CMV status not recorded). Some clones in this sample may be carry-over from other donors' samples. The CDR3 sequence: CASRPRDRGYANTGELFF. For the CDR3, the DNA is TGTGCCAGCAGGCCCCGGGACAGGGGCTATGCGAACACCGGGGAGCTGTTTTTT.